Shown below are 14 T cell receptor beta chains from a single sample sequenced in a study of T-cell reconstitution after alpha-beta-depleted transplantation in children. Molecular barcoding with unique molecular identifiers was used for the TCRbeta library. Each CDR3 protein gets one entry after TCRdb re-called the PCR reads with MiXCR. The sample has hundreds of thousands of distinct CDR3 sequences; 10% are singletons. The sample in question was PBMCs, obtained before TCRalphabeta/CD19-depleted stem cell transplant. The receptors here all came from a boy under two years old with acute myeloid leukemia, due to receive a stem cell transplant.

CDR3 in amino acids: CASSEWGGTAYNEQFF. DNA of the CDR3: TGTGCCAGCAGTGAATGGGGGGGGACAGCCTACAATGAGCAGTTCTTC. The chain links TRBV25-1 to TRBJ2-1; the D gene could be TRBD1 or TRBD2 (7 bases each). V lost 1 base, J lost 2 bases, and 12 bases lay in between. CDR3 length equals 16 residues. Per the germline V gene, CDR1 is MGHDK and CDR2 is SYGVNS.

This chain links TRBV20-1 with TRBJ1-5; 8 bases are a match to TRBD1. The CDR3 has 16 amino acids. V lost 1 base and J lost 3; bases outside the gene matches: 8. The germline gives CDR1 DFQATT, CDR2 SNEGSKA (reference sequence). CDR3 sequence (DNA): TGCAGTGCTAGAGGGGCAAGGACAGGGCCCAATCAGCCCCAGCATTTT. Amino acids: CSARGARTGPNQPQHF.

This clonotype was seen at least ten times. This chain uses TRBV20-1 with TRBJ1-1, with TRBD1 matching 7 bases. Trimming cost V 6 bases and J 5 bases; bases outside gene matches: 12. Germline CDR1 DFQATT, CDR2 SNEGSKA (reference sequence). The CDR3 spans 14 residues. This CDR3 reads CSANNQGGVTEAFF. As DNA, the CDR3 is TGCAGTGCAAACAACCAGGGGGGAGTTACTGAAGCTTTCTTT.

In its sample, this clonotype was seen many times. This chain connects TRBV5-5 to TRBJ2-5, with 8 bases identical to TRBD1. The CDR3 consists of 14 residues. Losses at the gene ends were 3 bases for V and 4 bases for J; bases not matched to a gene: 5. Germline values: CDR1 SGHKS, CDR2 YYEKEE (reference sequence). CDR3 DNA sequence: TGTGCCAGCAGCTCGGGACAGGTTGGAGAGACCCAGTACTTC. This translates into CASSSGQVGETQYF.

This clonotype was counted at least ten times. The CDR3 loop reads CASSSLRDSRTGELFF. The DNA for the CDR3 is TGTGCCAGCAGTTCCTTACGGGACAGCAGGACCGGGGAGCTGTTTTTT. This chain connects TRBV6-2 or TRBV6-3 to TRBJ2-2, with 7 bases matching TRBD1. The CDR3 is made up of 16 amino acids. Germline assignment: CDR1 MNHEY and CDR2 SVGEGT. V shed 4 bases, J shed 5 bases, and the junction held 10 bases outside the gene matches.

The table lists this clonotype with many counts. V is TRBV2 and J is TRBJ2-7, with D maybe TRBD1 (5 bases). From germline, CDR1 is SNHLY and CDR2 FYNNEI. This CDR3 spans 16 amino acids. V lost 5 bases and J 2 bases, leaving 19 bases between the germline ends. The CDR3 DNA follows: TGTGCCAGCAGTCTTCCGCGGCAGGGCCCAACCTACGAGCAGTACTTC. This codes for CASSLPRQGPTYEQYF.

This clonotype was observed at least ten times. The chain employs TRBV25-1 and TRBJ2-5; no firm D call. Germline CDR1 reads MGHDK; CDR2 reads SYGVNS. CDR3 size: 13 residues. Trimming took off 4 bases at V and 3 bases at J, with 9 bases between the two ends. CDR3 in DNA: TGTGCCAGCAGTGTAGGGTATGAAGAGACCCAGTACTTC. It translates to CASSVGYEETQYF.

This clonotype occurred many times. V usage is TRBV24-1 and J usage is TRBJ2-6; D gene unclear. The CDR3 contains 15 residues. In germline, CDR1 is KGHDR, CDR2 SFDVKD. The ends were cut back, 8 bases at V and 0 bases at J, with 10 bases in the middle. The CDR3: CATIKQYSGANVLTF. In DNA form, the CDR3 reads TGTGCCACCATTAAGCAGTACTCTGGGGCCAACGTCCTGACTTTC.

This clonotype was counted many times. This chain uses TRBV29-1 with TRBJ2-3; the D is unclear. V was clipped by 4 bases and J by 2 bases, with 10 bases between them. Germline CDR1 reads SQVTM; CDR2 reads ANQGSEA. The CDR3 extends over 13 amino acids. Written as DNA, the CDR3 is TGCAGCGTTGGTTCCGGGTCCACAGATACGCAGTATTTT. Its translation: CSVGSGSTDTQYF.

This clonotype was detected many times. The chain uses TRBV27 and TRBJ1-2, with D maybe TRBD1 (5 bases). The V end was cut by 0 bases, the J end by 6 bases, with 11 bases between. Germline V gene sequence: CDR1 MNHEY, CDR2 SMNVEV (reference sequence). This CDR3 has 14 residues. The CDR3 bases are TGTGCCAGCAGTTTATCGAGGGGAAGGAATGGCTACACCTTC. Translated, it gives CASSLSRGRNGYTF.

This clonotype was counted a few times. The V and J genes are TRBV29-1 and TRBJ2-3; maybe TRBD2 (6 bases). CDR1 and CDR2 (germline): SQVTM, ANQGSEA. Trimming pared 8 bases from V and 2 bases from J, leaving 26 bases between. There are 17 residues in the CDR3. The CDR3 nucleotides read TGCAGCACGTGTTCCCCCCCCCTAGCGAGGGTCACAGATACGCAGTATTTT. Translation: CSTCSPPLARVTDTQYF.

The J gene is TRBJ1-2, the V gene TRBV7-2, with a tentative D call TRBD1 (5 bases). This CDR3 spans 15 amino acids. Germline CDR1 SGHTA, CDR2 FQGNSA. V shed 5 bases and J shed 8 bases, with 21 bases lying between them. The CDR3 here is CASSPPLAGLPGYTF. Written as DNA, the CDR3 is TGTGCCAGCAGCCCTCCCCTAGCGGGGCTTCCGGGCTACACCTTC.

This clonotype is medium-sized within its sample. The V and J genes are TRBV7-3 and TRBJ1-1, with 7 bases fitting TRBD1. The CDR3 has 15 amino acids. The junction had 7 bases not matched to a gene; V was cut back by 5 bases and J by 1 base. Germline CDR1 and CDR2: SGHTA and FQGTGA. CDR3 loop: CASSTTGTGNTEAFF. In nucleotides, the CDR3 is TGTGCCAGCAGCACGACAGGGACTGGGAACACTGAAGCTTTCTTT.

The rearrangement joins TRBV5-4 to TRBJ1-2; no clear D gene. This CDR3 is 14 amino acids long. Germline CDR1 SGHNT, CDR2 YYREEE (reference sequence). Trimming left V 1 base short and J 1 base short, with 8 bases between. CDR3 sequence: CASSLLQDNYGYTF. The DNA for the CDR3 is TGTGCCAGCAGCTTGTTACAAGATAACTATGGCTACACCTTC.